Sequencing of this TCR beta chain was carried out in a study of blood T cell repertoires in COVID-19. The overall study: The study drew acute and convalescent COVID-19 samples from the United States, Italy and Spain. PBMCs, B-cell-depleted T cells, or T cells were the source of the cDNA or gDNA that made up the material.

In the source study's methods: The authors estimated nucleated cell counts from reference gene primer amplification. Libraries were prepared by immunoSEQ multiplex PCR; TCRdb keeps only in-frame clonotypes and omits some of them. V, J and clone size are those of that table, while D and trimming were read from the DNA. The table has about 25,000 clones, more than 75% seen once. Between the trimmed V and J ends, which lost 3 bases and 0 bases, there was a span of 18 bases. Germline V gene lookup returns CDR1 LNHDA and CDR2 SQIVND (reference sequence). This CDR3 region has 18 residues. The TCR sequence derives from a man aged 45-65 years with active COVID-19. The specimen sequenced was peripheral blood. The J gene is TRBJ2-1, the V gene TRBV19; tentative D call: TRBD2 (6 bases). CDR3 nucleotides: TGTGCCAGTAGTATGGGACTTCTCGGCACCAGCTCCTACAATGAGCAGTTCTTC. This sequence encodes CASSMGLLGTSSYNEQFF.